Detailed here is one T cell receptor (beta chain). CDR3 length: 15 amino acids. In germline, CDR1 is ENHRY, CDR2 SYGVKD. Trimming at V came to 5 bases and at J to 0 bases, leaving 2 bases not matched to a gene. The data were obtained in a study of blood T cell repertoires in COVID-19. Study context: Samples representing acute and convalescent COVID-19 were sourced from the United States, Italy and Spain. Sources were T cells, B-cell-depleted T cells, or PBMCs; the material itself was cDNA or gDNA.

Authors' processing steps: Amplification of reference gene primers provided the estimated nucleated cell counts. The repertoire was sequenced with immunoSEQ multiplex PCR; TCRdb's copy has only in-frame clones and lacks some. D and trimming come from the DNA, and the V and J calls and clone size come from that table. The sample includes approximately 210,000 clones, 88% seen only once; the top ten take roughly 1.7%. This rearrangement joins TRBV10-3 to TRBJ2-2, with 8 bases lining up with TRBD2. Sample: peripheral blood. The sequence derives from a man in his 70s with acute or convalescent COVID-19. CDR3 region: CAISPGLANTGELFF. The CDR3 nucleotides are TGTGCCATCAGTCCGGGACTAGCGAACACCGGGGAGCTGTTTTTT.